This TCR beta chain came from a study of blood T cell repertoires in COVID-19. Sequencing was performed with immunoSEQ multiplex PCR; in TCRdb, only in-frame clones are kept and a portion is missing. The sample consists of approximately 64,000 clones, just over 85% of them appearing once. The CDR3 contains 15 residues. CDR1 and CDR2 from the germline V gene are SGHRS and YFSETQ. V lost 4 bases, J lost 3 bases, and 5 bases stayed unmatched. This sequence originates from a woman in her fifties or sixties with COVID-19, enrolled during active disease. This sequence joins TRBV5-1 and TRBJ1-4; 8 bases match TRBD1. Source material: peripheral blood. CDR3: CASSPTGAANEKLFF. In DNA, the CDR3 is TGCGCCAGCAGCCCGACAGGGGCTGCTAATGAAAAACTGTTTTTT. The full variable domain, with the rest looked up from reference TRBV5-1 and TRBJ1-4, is KAGVTQTPRYLIKTRGQQVTLSCSPISGHRSVSWYQQTPGQGLQFLFEYFSETQRNKGNFPGRFSGRQFSNSRSEMNVSTLELGDSALYLCASSPTGAANEKLFFGSGTQLSVL.